The next 2 T cell receptor beta chains were all read from a single sample in a study of OX40 agonist ivuxolimab in advanced cancers. Clones were sequenced by immunoSEQ multiplex PCR, and TCRdb holds only the in-frame ones, with some missing. The sample carries approximately 17,000 clones, roughly 84% recorded once. The sample was CD4+ or CD8+ T cells sorted from blood, taken in a trial of the OX40 agonist ivuxolimab. The receptor set was obtained from an adult with an advanced solid tumor such as melanoma, head and neck, liver or kidney cancer.

The chain joins TRBV6-5 to TRBJ2-1, with D unresolved. V dropped 4 bases and J dropped 14 bases, with 12 bases sitting between them. Germline loops: CDR1 MNHEY, CDR2 SVGAGI. This CDR3 is 11 amino acids long. CDR3 nucleotide sequence: TGTGCCAGCAGTTCCGGAAACTGGGAGTTCTTC. It yields the protein CASSSGNWEFF.

This clone was picked up one time. The chain has TRBV5-1 and TRBJ2-5; either TRBD1 or TRBD2 may supply D (5 bases each). The V gene lost 0 bases and the J gene lost 3 bases, with 9 bases spanning the gap. The CDR3 runs 14 residues. The germline V gene has CDR1 SGHRS and CDR2 YFSETQ. The CDR3 nucleotides read TGCGCCAGCAGCTTGGCAGGGAGCGAAGAGACCCAGTACTTC. As protein: CASSLAGSEETQYF.